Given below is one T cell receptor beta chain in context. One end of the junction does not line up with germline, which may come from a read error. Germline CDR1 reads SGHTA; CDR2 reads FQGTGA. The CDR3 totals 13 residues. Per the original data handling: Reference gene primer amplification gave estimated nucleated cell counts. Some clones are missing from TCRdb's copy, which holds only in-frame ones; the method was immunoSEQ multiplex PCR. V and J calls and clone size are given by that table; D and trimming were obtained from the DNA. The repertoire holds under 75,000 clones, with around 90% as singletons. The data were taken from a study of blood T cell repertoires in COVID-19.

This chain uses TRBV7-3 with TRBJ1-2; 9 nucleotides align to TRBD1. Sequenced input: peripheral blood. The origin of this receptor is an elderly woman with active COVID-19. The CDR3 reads CASSLTGGDGYTF. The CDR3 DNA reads TGTGCCAGCAGTTTAACAGGGGGCGACGGCTACACCTTC.